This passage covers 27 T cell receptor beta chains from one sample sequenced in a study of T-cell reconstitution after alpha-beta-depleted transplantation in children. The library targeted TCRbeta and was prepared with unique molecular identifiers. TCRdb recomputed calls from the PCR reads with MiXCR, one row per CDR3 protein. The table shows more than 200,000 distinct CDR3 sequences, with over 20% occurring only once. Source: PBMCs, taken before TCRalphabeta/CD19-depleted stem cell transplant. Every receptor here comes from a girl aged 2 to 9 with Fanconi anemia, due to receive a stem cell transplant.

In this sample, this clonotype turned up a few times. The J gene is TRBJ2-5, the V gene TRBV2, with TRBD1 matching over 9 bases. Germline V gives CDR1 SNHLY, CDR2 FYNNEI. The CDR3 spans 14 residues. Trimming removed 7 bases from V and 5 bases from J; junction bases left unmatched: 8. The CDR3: CASTKQGADETQYF. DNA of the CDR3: TGTGCCAGCACCAAACAGGGGGCGGATGAGACCCAGTACTTC.

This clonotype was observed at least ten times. This CDR3 is CASSVARGQGYNEQFF. The DNA of the CDR3 is TGTGCCAGCAGCGTAGCGAGGGGACAGGGCTACAATGAGCAGTTCTTC. This chain connects TRBV9 to TRBJ2-1; 9 bases agree with TRBD1. The CDR3 has 16 residues. The V gene end was trimmed by 0 bases and the J gene end by 3 bases; junction bases not matched to a gene: 4. Germline assignment: CDR1 SGDLS and CDR2 YYNGEE. The full variable domain, with the rest looked up from reference TRBV9 and TRBJ2-1, is DSGVTQTPKHLITATGQRVTLRCSPRSGDLSVYWYQQSLDQGLQFLIQYYNGEERAKGNILERFSAQQFPDLHSELNLSSLELGDSALYFCASSVARGQGYNEQFFGPGTRLTVL.

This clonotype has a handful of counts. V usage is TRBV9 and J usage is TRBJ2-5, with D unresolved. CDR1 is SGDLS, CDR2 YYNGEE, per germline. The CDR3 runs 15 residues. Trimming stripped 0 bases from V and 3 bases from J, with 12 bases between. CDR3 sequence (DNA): TGTGCCAGCAGCGTAGATCTTCATACCAAAGAGACCCAGTACTTC. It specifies CASSVDLHTKETQYF.

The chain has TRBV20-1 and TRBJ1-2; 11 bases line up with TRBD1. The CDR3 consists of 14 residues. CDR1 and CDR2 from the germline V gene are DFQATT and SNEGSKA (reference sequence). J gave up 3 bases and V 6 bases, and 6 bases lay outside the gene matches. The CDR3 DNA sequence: TGCAGTGCCTGGGACAGGGGGGGCGACTATGGCTACACCTTC. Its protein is CSAWDRGGDYGYTF.

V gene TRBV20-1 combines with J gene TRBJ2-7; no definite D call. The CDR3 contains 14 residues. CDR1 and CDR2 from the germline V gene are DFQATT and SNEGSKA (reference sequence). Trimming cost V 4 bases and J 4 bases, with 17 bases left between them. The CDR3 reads CSAIPLRGTYEQYF. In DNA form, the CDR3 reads TGCAGTGCTATACCCCTTCGCGGTACTTACGAGCAGTACTTC.

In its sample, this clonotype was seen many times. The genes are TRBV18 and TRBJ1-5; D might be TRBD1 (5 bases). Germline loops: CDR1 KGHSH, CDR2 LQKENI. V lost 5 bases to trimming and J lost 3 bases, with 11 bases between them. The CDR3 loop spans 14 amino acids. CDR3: CASSTTGVNQPQHF. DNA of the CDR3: TGTGCCAGCTCAACTACGGGGGTCAATCAGCCCCAGCATTTT.

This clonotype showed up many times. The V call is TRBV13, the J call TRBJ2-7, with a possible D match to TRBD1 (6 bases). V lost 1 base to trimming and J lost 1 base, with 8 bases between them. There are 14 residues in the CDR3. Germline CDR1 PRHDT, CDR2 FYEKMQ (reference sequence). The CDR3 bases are TGTGCCAGCAGCTTAGACAGGGATTCCTACGAGCAGTACTTC. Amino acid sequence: CASSLDRDSYEQYF. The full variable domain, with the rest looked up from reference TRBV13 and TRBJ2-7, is AAGVIQSPRHLIKEKRETATLKCYPIPRHDTVYWYQQGPGQDPQFLISFYEKMQSDKGSIPDRFSAQQFSDYHSELNMSSLELGDSALYFCASSLDRDSYEQYFGPGTRLTVT.

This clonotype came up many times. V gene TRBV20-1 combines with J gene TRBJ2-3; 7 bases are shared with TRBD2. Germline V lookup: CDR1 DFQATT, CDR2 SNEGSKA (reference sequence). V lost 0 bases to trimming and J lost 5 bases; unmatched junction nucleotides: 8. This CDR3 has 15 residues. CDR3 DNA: TGCAGTGCTAGAGATATCAGCGGGGTAAAAGATACGCAGTATTTT. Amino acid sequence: CSARDISGVKDTQYF.

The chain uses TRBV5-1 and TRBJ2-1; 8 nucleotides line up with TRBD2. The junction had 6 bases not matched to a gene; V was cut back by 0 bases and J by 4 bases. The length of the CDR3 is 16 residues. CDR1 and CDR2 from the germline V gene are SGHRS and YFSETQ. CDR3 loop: CASSLAGGRGYNEQFF. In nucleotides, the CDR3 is TGCGCCAGCAGCTTGGCGGGGGGGCGCGGGTACAATGAGCAGTTCTTC.

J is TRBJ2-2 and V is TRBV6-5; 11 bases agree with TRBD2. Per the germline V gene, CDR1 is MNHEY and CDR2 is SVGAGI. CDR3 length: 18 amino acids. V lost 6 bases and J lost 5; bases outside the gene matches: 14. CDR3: CASRYPGLADERTGELFF. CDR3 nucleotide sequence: TGTGCCAGCAGATACCCGGGACTAGCGGACGAACGGACCGGGGAGCTGTTTTTT.

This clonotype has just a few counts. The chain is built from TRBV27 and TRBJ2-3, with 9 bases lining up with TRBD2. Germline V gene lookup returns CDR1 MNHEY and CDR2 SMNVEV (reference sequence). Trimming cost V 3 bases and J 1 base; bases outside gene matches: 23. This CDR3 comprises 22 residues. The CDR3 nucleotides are TGTGCCAGCAGTTTCATCAGGCTGGAGTCCGGTCTAGCGGGACGTCGCACAGATACGCAGTATTTT. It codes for CASSFIRLESGLAGRRTDTQYF.

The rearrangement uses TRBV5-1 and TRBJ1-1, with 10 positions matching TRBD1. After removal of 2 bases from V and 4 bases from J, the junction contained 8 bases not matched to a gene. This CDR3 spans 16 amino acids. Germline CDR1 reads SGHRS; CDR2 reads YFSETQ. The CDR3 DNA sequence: TGCGCCAGCAGCTTCGACCGGGACAGGGGTGGCACTGAAGCTTTCTTT. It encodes CASSFDRDRGGTEAFF. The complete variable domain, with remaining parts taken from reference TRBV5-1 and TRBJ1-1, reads KAGVTQTPRYLIKTRGQQVTLSCSPISGHRSVSWYQQTPGQGLQFLFEYFSETQRNKGNFPGRFSGRQFSNSRSEMNVSTLELGDSALYLCASSFDRDRGGTEAFFGQGTRLTVV.

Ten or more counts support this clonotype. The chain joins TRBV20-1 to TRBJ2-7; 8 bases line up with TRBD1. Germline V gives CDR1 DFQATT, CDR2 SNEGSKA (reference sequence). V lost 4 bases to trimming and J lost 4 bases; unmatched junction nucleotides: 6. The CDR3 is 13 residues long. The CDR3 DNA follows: TGCAGTGCTAACAGGGGGGTGGTATACGAGCAGTACTTC. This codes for CSANRGVVYEQYF.

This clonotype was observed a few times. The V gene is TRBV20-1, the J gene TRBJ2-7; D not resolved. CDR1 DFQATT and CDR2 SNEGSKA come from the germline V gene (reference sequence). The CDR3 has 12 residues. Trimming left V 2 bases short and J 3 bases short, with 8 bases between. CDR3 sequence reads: CSARPDFYEQYF. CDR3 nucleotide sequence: TGCAGTGCTAGACCCGACTTCTACGAGCAGTACTTC.

Here the CDR3 DNA reads TGTGCCAGCACCCCTTTTGCGGGAAGTACAGATACGCAGTATTTT. Its protein is CASTPFAGSTDTQYF. The chain has TRBV7-7 and TRBJ2-3; weak D call: TRBD2 (6 bases). Trimming took off 7 bases at V and 3 bases at J, with 17 bases between the two ends. The CDR3 spans 15 residues. The germline CDR1 and CDR2 sequences are SSHAT and FNYEAQ (reference sequence).

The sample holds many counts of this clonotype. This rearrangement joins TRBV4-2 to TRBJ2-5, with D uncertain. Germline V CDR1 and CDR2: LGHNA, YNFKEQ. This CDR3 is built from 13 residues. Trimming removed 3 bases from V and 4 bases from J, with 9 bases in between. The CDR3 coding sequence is TGTGCCAGCAGCCACATTTCGGTAGAGACCCAGTACTTC. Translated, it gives CASSHISVETQYF.

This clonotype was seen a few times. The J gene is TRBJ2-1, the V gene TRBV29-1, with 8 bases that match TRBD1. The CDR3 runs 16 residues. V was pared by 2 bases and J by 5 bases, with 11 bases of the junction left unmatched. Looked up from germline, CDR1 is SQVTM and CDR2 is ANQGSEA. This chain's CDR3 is CSVEPDGQGEDNEQFF. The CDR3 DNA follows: TGCAGCGTTGAACCCGACGGACAGGGAGAAGACAATGAGCAGTTCTTC.

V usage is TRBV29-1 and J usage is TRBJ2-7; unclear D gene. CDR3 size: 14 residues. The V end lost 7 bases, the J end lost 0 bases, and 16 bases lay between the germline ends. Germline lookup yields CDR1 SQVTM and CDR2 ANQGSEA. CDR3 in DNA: TGCAGCGCGGTACCCCAGGCTCGCTCCTACGAGCAGTACTTC. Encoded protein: CSAVPQARSYEQYF.

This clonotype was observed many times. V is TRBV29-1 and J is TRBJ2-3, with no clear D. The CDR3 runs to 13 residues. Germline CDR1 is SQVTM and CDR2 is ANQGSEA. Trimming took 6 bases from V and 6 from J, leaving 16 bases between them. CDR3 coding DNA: TGCAGCGTCCGGATCTTGACGAGTGATACGCAGTATTTT. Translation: CSVRILTSDTQYF.

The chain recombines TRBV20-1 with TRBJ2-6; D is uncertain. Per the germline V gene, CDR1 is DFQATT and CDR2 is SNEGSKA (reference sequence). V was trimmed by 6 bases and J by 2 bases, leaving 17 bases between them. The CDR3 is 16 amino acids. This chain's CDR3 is CSALNIAGAGANVLTF. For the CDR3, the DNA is TGCAGTGCCCTCAACATAGCAGGAGCTGGGGCCAACGTCCTGACTTTC.

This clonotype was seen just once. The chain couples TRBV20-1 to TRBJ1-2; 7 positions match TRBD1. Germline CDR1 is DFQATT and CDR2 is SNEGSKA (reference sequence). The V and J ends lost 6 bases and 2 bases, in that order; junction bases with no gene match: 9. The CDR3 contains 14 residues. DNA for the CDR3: TGCAGTGCCGCGGGACAGTTCCGCAACTATGGCTACACCTTC. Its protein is CSAAGQFRNYGYTF.

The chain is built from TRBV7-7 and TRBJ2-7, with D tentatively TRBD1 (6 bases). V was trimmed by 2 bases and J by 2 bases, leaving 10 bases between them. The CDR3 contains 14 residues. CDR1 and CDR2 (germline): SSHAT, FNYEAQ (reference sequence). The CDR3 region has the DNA TGTGCCAGCAGCTTACTGGACAGACCCTACGAGCAGTACTTC. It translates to CASSLLDRPYEQYF. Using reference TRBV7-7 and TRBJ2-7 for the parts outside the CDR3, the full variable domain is GAGVSQSPRYKVTKRGQDVTLRCDPISSHATLYWYQQALGQGPEFLTYFNYEAQPDKSGLPSDRFSAERPEGSISTLTIQRTEQRDSAMYRCASSLLDRPYEQYFGPGTRLTVT.

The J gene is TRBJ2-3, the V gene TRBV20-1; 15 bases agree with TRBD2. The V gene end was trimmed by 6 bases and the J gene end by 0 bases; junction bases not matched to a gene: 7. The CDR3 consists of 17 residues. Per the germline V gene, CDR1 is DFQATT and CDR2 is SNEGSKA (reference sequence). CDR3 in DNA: TGCAGTGCGAAGGGACTAGCGGGAGGAGTAAGCACAGATACGCAGTATTTT. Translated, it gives CSAKGLAGGVSTDTQYF.

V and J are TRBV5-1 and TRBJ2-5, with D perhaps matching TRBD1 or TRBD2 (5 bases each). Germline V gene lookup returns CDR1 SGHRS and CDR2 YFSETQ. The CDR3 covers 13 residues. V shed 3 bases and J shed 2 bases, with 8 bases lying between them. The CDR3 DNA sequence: TGCGCCAGCAGCTGGGACCCGCAAGAGACCCAGTACTTC. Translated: CASSWDPQETQYF. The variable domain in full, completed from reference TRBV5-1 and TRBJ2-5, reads KAGVTQTPRYLIKTRGQQVTLSCSPISGHRSVSWYQQTPGQGLQFLFEYFSETQRNKGNFPGRFSGRQFSNSRSEMNVSTLELGDSALYLCASSWDPQETQYFGPGTRLLVL.

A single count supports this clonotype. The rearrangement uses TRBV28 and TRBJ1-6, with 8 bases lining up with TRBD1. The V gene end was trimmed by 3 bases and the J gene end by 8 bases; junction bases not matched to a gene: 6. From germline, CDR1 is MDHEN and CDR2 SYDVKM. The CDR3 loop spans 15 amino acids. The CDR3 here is CASSFDGQGHSPLHF. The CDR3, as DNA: TGTGCCAGCAGTTTTGATGGACAGGGACATTCACCCCTCCACTTT. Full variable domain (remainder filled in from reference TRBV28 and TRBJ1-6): DVKVTQSSRYLVKRTGEKVFLECVQDMDHENMFWYRQDPGLGLRLIYFSYDVKMKEKGDIPEGYSVSREKKERFSLILESASTNQTSMYLCASSFDGQGHSPLHFGNGTRLTVT.

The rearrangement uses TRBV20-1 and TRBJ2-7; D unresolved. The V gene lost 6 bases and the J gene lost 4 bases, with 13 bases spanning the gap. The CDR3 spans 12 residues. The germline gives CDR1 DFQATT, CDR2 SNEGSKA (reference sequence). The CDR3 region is CSAQIAAYEQYF. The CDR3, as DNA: TGCAGTGCCCAGATCGCGGCGTACGAGCAGTACTTC.

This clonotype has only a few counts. The CDR3 loop reads CASSLQNGGAQYF. DNA of the CDR3: TGTGCCAGCAGTTTACAGAACGGAGGGGCCCAGTACTTC. The chain is built from TRBV28 and TRBJ2-5; the D gene is possibly TRBD2 (6 bases). Trimming took 2 bases from V and 9 from J, leaving 13 bases between them. The CDR3 totals 13 residues. From germline, CDR1 is MDHEN and CDR2 SYDVKM.